The clone carrying this TCR beta chain was counted between two and nine times. Its antigen is unidentified. TCRdb used MiXCR to reprocess the PCR reads, holding one entry per CDR3 protein. Among approximately 550,000 distinct CDR3 sequences listed, roughly a fifth were seen once. The CDR3 has 16 amino acids. V was shortened by 0 bases and J by 5 bases, with 17 bases between the two germline ends. Germline V gene lookup returns CDR1 MNHEY and CDR2 SVGAGI. The data stem from a study of molecular identifiers for immune sequencing clone quantification. General study findings and limits: Naive cells had under 1% of molecules in clones above 20 RNA copies, effectors over 99%. Barcode collisions between identical TCR molecules could shrink estimates of highly expanded clone sizes. Jurkat TCR RNA that was spiked in from one cell was reportedly detectable among one million naive cells.

Naive CD8 T cells were sorted, and the gate applied was CD8+CD4-CCR7+CD45RA+. The sample consisted of naive CD8+ T cells from blood, with Jurkat cell RNA spiked in. This sample's subset: FACS-sorted CD8+CD4-CCR7+CD45RA+ naive T cells. This chain uses TRBV6-5 with TRBJ2-7, with D unclear. The TCR originated in a human donor in good health. Some libraries in this study had Jurkat cell RNA spiked in. CDR3 protein: CASSYSGWSRAHEQYF. The DNA of the CDR3 is TGTGCCAGCAGTTACTCGGGGTGGTCAAGGGCTCACGAGCAGTACTTC.